The clone carrying this TCR beta chain was seen more than once but under ten times. Its target is not known. This record comes from a study of cytomegalovirus exposure and HLA in healthy donors. Study-level background: Out of 180 million or so T cells, an earlier analysis found some 110 million unique TCR beta sequences in total. The study's findings and limits: Earlier results showed most TCR beta V segments being productive about 90% or about 30% of the time. In a later analysis, compared with equally common non-associated chains, HLA-associated beta chains were more expanded.

13 Jbeta primers and 60 Vbeta primers were used for the PCR. Here immunoSEQ multiplex PCR was the method, and the copy in TCRdb shows in-frame clones only, minus some. The sample carries fewer than 100,000 clones, approximately 78% recorded once. Deletions cut 2 bases from V and 5 bases from J, with 19 bases between. In germline, CDR1 is MNHEY, CDR2 SMNVEV (reference sequence). The CDR3 totals 17 residues. This sequence originates from a male donor in good health and CMV-seropositive. This sequence joins TRBV27 and TRBJ2-1, with D possibly matching TRBD2 (6 bases). Specimen: PBMCs. The CDR3 here is CASSLMVGGKTDNEQFF. The CDR3 DNA follows: TGTGCCAGCAGTTTAATGGTCGGGGGTAAAACCGACAATGAGCAGTTCTTC.